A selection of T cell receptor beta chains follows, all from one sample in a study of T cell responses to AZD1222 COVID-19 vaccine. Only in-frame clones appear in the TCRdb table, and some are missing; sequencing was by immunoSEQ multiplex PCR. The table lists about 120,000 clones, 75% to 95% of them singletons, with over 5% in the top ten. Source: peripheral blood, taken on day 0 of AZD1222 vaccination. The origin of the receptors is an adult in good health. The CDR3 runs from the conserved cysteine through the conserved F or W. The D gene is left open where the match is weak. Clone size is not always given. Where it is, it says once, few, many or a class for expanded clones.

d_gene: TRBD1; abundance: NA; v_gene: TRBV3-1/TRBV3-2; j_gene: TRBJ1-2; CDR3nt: TGTGCCAGCAGCCTCACAGGGGGCTATGGCTACACCTTC; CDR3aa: CASSLTGGYGYTF
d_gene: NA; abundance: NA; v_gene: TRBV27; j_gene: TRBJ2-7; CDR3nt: TGTGCCAGCAGTCCCCTCGGGGCAGAGACCTCCTACGAGCAGTACTTC; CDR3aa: CASSPLGAETSYEQYF
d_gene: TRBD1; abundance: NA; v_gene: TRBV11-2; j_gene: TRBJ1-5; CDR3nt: TGTGCCAGCAGCTTAGGGACAGGAAATAGCAATCAGCCCCAGCATTTT; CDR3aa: CASSLGTGNSNQPQHF
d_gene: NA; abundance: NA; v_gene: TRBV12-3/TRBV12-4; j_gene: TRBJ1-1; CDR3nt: TGTGCCAGCAGTTTCGGGACTTTGCTTTTCTTT; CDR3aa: CASSFGTLLFF
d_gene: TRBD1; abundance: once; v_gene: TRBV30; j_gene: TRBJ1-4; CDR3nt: TGTGCCTGGGACGCCGGGACAGGGAATGAAAAACTGTTTTTT; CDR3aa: CAWDAGTGNEKLFF
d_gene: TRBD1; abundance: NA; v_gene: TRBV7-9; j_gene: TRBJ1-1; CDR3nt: TGTGCCAGCAGCCCCCCCTATTTGACAGGGGTTCAAGCTTTCTTT; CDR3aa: CASSPPYLTGVQAFF
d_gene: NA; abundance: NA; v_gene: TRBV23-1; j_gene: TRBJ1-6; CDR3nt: TGCGCCAGCAGTCAAATACCCTGTAATTCACCCCTCCACTTT; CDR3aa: CASSQIPCNSPLHF
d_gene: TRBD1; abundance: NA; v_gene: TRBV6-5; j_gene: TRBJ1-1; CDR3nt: TGTGCCAGCGGATCCAGGGGGGACACTGAAGCTTTCTTT; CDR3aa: CASGSRGDTEAFF
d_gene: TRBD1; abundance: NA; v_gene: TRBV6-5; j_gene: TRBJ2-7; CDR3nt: TGTGCCAGCAGCACGAGACAGGGGTACGGGGAGCAGTACTTC; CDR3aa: CASSTRQGYGEQYF
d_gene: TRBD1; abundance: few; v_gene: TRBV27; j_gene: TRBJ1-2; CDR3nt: TGTGCCAGCAGTCTGGGACAGTCGCCTTGGGGGAGGGGCTACACCTTC; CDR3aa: CASSLGQSPWGRGYTF
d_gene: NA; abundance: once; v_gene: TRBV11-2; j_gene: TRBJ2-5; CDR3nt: TGTGCCAGCAGCTTAGGTTTGGGGGAGACCCAGTACTTC; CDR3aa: CASSLGLGETQYF
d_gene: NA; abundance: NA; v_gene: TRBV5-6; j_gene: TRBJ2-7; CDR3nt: TGTGCCAGCAGCTTTAACTCTGAAGAGCAGTACTTC; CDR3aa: CASSFNSEEQYF
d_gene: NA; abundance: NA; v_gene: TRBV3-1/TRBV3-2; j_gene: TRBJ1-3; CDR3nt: TGTGCCAGCAGTCTTACAGGGACCTCTGGAAACACCATATATTTT; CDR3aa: CASSLTGTSGNTIYF
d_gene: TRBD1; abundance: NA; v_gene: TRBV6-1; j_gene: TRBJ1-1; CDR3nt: TGTGCCAGCAGTGAAGCTCCGACAGGGGGCGGTGAAGCTTTCTTT; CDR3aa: CASSEAPTGGGEAFF
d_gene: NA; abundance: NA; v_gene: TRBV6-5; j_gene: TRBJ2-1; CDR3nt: TGTGCCAGCAGCCTCTGGACGGGCAATGAGCAGTTCTTC; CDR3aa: CASSLWTGNEQFF
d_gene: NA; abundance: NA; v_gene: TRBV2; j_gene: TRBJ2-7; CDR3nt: TGTGCCAGCATCCCTGCGGGCAGGAGCTCCTACGAGCAGTACTTC; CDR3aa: CASIPAGRSSYEQYF
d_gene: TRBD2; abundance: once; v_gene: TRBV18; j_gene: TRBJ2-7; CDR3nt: TGTGCCAGCTCACCCGACCCGCGGCCGAGCGGGAGTTCCTACGAGCAGTACTTC; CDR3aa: CASSPDPRPSGSSYEQYF
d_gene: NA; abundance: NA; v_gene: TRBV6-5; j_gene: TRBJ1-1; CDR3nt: TGTGCCAGCAGTCTAGGACAGTTTTACACTGAAGCTTTCTTT; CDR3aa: CASSLGQFYTEAFF
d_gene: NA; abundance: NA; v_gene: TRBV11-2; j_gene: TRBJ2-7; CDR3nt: TGTGCCAGCAGCTTCGCCGGGGGATCCTACGAGCAGTACTTC; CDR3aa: CASSFAGGSYEQYF
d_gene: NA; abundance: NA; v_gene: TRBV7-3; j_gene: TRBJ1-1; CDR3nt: TGTGCCAGCAGCTTAAGTAGTAACCAGAACACTGAAGCTTTCTTT; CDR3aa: CASSLSSNQNTEAFF
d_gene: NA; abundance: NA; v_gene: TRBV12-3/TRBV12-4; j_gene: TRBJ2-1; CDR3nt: TGTGCCAGCCACCCCCCCGGACAGGAGCAGTTCTTC; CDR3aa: CASHPPGQEQFF
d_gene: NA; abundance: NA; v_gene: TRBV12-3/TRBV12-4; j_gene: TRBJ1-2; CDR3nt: TGTGCCAGCAGTTTATTTTCCGGGGATGGCTACACCTTC; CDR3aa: CASSLFSGDGYTF
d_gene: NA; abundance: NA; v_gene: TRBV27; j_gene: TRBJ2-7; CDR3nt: TGTGCCAGCGGGCCGAATAACAGGCTCAGCGAGCAGTACTTC; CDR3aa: CASGPNNRLSEQYF
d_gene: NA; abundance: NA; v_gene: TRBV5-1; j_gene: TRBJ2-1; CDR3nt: TGCGCCAGCAGCCCGGGGGACAACATCGAGTTCTTC; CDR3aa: CASSPGDNIEFF
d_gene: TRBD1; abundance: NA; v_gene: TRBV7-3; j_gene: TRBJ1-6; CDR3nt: TGTGCCAGCAGGTATCCGGGACAGGGAGATAATTCACCCCTCCACTTT; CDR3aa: CASRYPGQGDNSPLHF
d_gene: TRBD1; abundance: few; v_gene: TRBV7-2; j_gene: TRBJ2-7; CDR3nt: TGTGCCAGCAGCTGGAGGACAGGGACCTACGAGCAGTACTTC; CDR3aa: CASSWRTGTYEQYF
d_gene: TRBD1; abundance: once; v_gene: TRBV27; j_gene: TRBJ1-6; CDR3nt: TGTGCCAGCAGGGCGATCGACAGGGAAAATTCACCCCTCCACTTT; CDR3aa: CASRAIDRENSPLHF
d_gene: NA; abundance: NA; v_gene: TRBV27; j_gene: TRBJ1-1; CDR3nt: TGTGCCAGCAGTTTATTTCAGAAAGATGAAGCTTTCTTT; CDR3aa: CASSLFQKDEAFF